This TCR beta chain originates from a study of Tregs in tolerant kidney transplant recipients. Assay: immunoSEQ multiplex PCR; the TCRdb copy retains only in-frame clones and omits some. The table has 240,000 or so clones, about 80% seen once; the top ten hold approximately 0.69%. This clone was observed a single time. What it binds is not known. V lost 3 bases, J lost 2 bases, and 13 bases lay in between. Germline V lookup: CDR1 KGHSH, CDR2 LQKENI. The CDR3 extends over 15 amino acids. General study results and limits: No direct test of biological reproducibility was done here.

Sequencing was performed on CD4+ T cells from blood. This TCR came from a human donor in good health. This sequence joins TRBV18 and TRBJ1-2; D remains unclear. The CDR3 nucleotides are TGTGCCAGCTCACCTTCATACTCCGGGAACTATGGCTACACCTTC. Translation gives CASSPSYSGNYGYTF.